Below are 24 T cell receptor beta chains sequenced from a single sample in a study of CXCR3-negative and CXCR3-positive naive CD8 T cells. Study-level points and caveats: Researchers report that CXCR3-positive naive cells carry more hydrophobic TRB CDR3s than CXCR3-negative naive cells.

These receptors' antigens are unknown. All TRB cDNA libraries came from 5' RACE performed with UMI labels. TCRdb reprocessed the 5' RACE reads and keeps a single row for each CDR3 protein, giving no DNA. The listing contains tens of thousands of distinct CDR3 sequences. Sequencing input: naive CXCR3+ CD8+ T cells from blood. Subset specified: CD45RO-CCR7+CD27+CD95- naive CD8+ T cells expressing CXCR3 (TNR3+). The origin of the receptors is a human donor in good health. Some clones in this sample may be carry-over from other donors' samples.

The chain carries TRBV14 and TRBJ2-7; TCRdb proposes TRBD1, but this gene call is untestable without DNA. The CDR3 sequence is 12 residues long. Germline CDR1 is SGHDN and CDR2 is FVKESK. CDR3 sequence: CASSAQGYEQYF.

The chain couples TRBV28 to TRBJ1-1; lacking DNA, the TRBD1 call made by TCRdb goes unchecked. This CDR3 spans 12 amino acids. CDR1 and CDR2 from the germline V gene are MDHEN and SYDVKM. CDR3 in amino acids: CASRYRGMEAFF.

The CDR3 region is CSARVAGGAFGYTF. This chain uses TRBV20-1 with TRBJ1-2; absent DNA, TCRdb's TRBD1 call cannot be checked. There are 14 residues in the CDR3. Germline loops: CDR1 DFQATT, CDR2 SNEGSKA (reference sequence).

This chain's CDR3 is CASSLNWRDATTIQYF. The J gene is TRBJ2-4, the V gene TRBV28; TCRdb designates TRBD1, a call that cannot be tested without DNA. Germline V gene data show CDR1 as MDHEN and CDR2 as SYDVKM. This CDR3 spans 16 amino acids.

The chain employs TRBV11-3 and TRBJ2-2; TCRdb outputs TRBD1, but without DNA this stays unchecked. Germline V gene data show CDR1 as SGHNT and CDR2 as YENEEA. The CDR3 totals 15 residues. CDR3: CASSLARGFTGELFF.

This CDR3 is CASSQRGGPNTGELFF. This chain connects TRBV4-1 to TRBJ2-2. The CDR3 consists of 16 residues. CDR1 and CDR2 from the germline V gene are MGHRA and YSYEKL.

This chain links TRBV6-5 with TRBJ2-3; TCRdb names TRBD1, which stays unverified in the absence of DNA. The length of the CDR3 is 16 residues. The germline V gene encodes CDR1 MNHEY and CDR2 SVGAGI. The CDR3 loop reads CASSYSSGGAEDTQYF.

This chain connects TRBV7-2 to TRBJ1-2; TCRdb lists TRBD1, though no DNA is available to test this call. The CDR3 length is 13 residues. The germline V gene has CDR1 SGHTA and CDR2 FQGNSA. CDR3 sequence: CASSGMDYYGYTF.

CDR3 region: CASSLAPPGTGGYEQYF. The chain employs TRBV7-2 and TRBJ2-7; TCRdb selects TRBD1, and the lack of DNA leaves this call unchecked. The CDR3 is made up of 17 amino acids. Looked up from germline, CDR1 is SGHTA and CDR2 is FQGNSA.

The rearrangement links TRBV7-9 to TRBJ2-7; TCRdb gives TRBD1 as the D gene, but with no DNA this cannot be confirmed. Looked up from germline, CDR1 is SEHNR and CDR2 is FQNEAQ (reference sequence). The CDR3 is 15 residues long. CDR3 sequence: CASSSPDGWGYEQYF.

The chain couples TRBV4-1 to TRBJ2-7; TCRdb returns TRBD2, unconfirmable since there is no DNA. This CDR3 comprises 16 residues. Germline values: CDR1 MGHRA, CDR2 YSYEKL. The CDR3 is CASSQAADRGSYEQYF.

The V and J genes are TRBV4-3 and TRBJ1-1; TCRdb indicates TRBD1, and absent DNA this call remains unverified. The germline V gene has CDR1 LGHNA and CDR2 YSLEER. CDR3 size: 14 residues. This CDR3 reads CASSGQGVNTEAFF.

This rearrangement joins TRBV4-2 to TRBJ2-7; TCRdb's assignment of TRBD1 cannot be checked, as there is no DNA. Germline V gives CDR1 LGHNA, CDR2 YNFKEQ. CDR3 size: 14 residues. CDR3 sequence reads: CASSRRDGTYEQYF.

The chain links TRBV6-5 to TRBJ2-7; TCRdb's assignment of TRBD1 cannot be checked, as there is no DNA. Germline V gene data show CDR1 as MNHEY and CDR2 as SVGAGI. The CDR3 runs to 13 residues. This chain's CDR3 is CASSTQGAYEQYF.

The V call is TRBV15, the J call TRBJ1-2. The CDR3 is 15 amino acids. Germline V lookup: CDR1 LNHNV, CDR2 YYDKDF (reference sequence). CDR3 region: CATSIPGRGQDGYTF. Together with reference TRBV15 and TRBJ1-2, the CDR3 gives the full variable domain: DAMVIQNPRYQVTQFGKPVTLSCSQTLNHNVMYWYQQKSSQAPKLLFHYYDKDFNNEADTPDNFQSRRPNTSFCFLDIRSPGLGDTAMYLCATSIPGRGQDGYTFGSGTRLTVV.

V and J are TRBV5-6 and TRBJ1-5; TCRdb selects TRBD1, and the lack of DNA leaves this call unchecked. The CDR3 spans 13 residues. CDR1 SGHDT and CDR2 YYEEEE come from the germline V gene. This CDR3 is CASSTAGVQPQHF.

V is TRBV3-1 and J is TRBJ2-5; as DNA is missing, the TRBD1 call by TCRdb cannot be tested. Germline loops: CDR1 LGHDT, CDR2 YNNKEL (reference sequence). CDR3 length equals 15 residues. Here the CDR3 reads CASSQLGGPQETQYF.

This rearrangement joins TRBV4-1 to TRBJ2-7; TCRdb's D call of TRBD1 is untestable without DNA. The CDR3 covers 15 residues. Germline CDR1 and CDR2: MGHRA and YSYEKL. The CDR3 is CASSQGASPGGEQYF.

The chain links TRBV12-3 or TRBV12-4 to TRBJ2-7; TCRdb reports TRBD2, a call that lacks DNA to check it against. The CDR3 has 13 residues. This CDR3 is CASSMGLAYEQYF.

The chain carries TRBV12-3 or TRBV12-4 and TRBJ2-5; TCRdb returns TRBD1, unconfirmable since there is no DNA. The CDR3 has 14 amino acids. This CDR3 is CASSWDRVGETQYF.

The genes are TRBV20-1 and TRBJ1-1; the TRBD1 assignment by TCRdb is unverifiable without DNA. The germline CDR1 and CDR2 sequences are DFQATT and SNEGSKA (reference sequence). This CDR3 region has 15 residues. Here the CDR3 reads CSARDEDRGDTEAFF.

The chain is built from TRBV28 and TRBJ2-7. Germline CDR1 reads MDHEN; CDR2 reads SYDVKM. CDR3 length: 14 residues. Here the CDR3 reads CASSFNGYYYEQYF.

This rearrangement joins TRBV6-5 to TRBJ1-5; TCRdb's D call, TRBD1, is unchecked because there is no DNA. The CDR3 runs to 14 residues. Germline V gives CDR1 MNHEY, CDR2 SVGAGI. The CDR3 sequence is CASSPGWGNQPQHF.

The V and J genes are TRBV7-3 and TRBJ2-3. Per the germline V gene, CDR1 is SGHTA and CDR2 is FQGTGA. The CDR3 length is 12 residues. CDR3 protein: CASGRSTDTQYF.